Below, 13 T cell receptor beta chains from the same sample are listed, as sequenced in a study of shared clonotypes between healthy human individuals. Naive CD8 cells lacked CD45RO and underwent positive selection for CCR7, leaving out terminally differentiated effector memory CD45RA+ cells. Profiled with immunoSEQ multiplex PCR; TCRdb holds only in-frame clones, not every one. The repertoire holds around 2,000,000 clones, with about 94% as singletons. Material for sequencing was naive CD8+ T cells sorted from blood. The source is a young man in good health.

The V call is TRBV6-5, the J call TRBJ1-2; possibly TRBD1 for D (5 bases). V was shortened by 5 bases and J by 4 bases, with 11 bases between the two germline ends. The CDR3 has 13 amino acids. In germline, CDR1 is MNHEY, CDR2 SVGAGI. The CDR3 region is CASSLDRVYGYTF. As DNA, the CDR3 is TGTGCCAGCAGTCTCGACAGAGTCTATGGCTACACCTTC.

V gene TRBV6-5 combines with J gene TRBJ2-5, with 7 bases lining up with TRBD2. Germline CDR1 reads MNHEY; CDR2 reads SVGAGI. Trimming removed 8 bases from V and 4 bases from J; junction bases left unmatched: 7. This CDR3 comprises 13 residues. This CDR3 reads CASGGEGGETQYF. The CDR3 DNA reads TGTGCCAGCGGGGGGGAAGGTGGAGAGACCCAGTACTTC.

The rearrangement uses TRBV7-2 and TRBJ2-3; D tentatively fits TRBD1 or TRBD2 (5 bases each). Germline assignment: CDR1 SGHTA and CDR2 FQGNSA. The length of the CDR3 is 12 residues. V was cut by 6 bases and J by 5 bases, with 9 bases left in between. The DNA for the CDR3 is TGTGCCAGCAGGAGAGGGGAAGATACGCAGTATTTT. Its translation: CASRRGEDTQYF. Filled out from reference TRBV7-2 and TRBJ2-3, the complete variable domain reads GAGVSQSPSNKVTEKGKDVELRCDPISGHTALYWYRQSLGQGLEFLIYFQGNSAPDKSGLPSDRFSAERTGGSVSTLTIQRTQQEDSAVYLCASRRGEDTQYFGPGTRLTVL.

The rearrangement uses TRBV10-1 and TRBJ2-5; D gene uncertain. The ends were cut back, 6 bases at V and 0 bases at J, with 5 bases in the middle. The germline V gene has CDR1 WNHNN and CDR2 SYGVQD (reference sequence). This CDR3 has 12 amino acids. CDR3 coding DNA: TGCGCCAGCAGCCCAGACCAAGAGACCCAGTACTTC. It yields the protein CASSPDQETQYF.

This rearrangement joins TRBV6-5 to TRBJ2-1; D not resolved. The CDR3 runs to 13 residues. From germline, CDR1 is MNHEY and CDR2 SVGAGI. The ends were cut back, 0 bases at V and 10 bases at J, with 10 bases in the middle. The DNA for the CDR3 is TGTGCCAGCAGTTACTCCTCGGTATACGAGCAGTTCTTC. This translates into CASSYSSVYEQFF.

This sequence joins TRBV14 and TRBJ1-6, with 7 bases aligning to TRBD1. Germline values: CDR1 SGHDN, CDR2 FVKESK. V was clipped by 3 bases and J by 8 bases; unmatched bases: 10. The CDR3 runs 16 residues. This CDR3 reads CASSQGQRREDSPLHF. CDR3 coding DNA: TGTGCCAGCAGCCAGGGACAGCGGCGGGAGGATTCACCCCTCCACTTT.

This clone was observed a single time. The chain links TRBV12-5 to TRBJ1-1, with D unclear. V was shortened by 0 bases and J by 1 base, with 9 bases between the two germline ends. This CDR3 spans 15 amino acids. The germline V gene encodes CDR1 LGHNT and CDR2 FRNRAP. The chain's CDR3 is CASGLVLSPNTEAFF. CDR3 nucleotides: TGTGCTAGTGGTTTGGTACTCAGCCCGAACACTGAAGCTTTCTTT.

This sequence joins TRBV7-9 and TRBJ2-1, with D tentatively TRBD1 or TRBD2 (5 bases each). Between the trimmed V and J ends, which lost 1 base and 5 bases, there was a span of 12 bases. The germline V gene encodes CDR1 SEHNR and CDR2 FQNEAQ (reference sequence). The CDR3 has 15 amino acids. CDR3 in DNA: TGTGCCAGCAGCTTAGTACTAGGGGCCCACAATGAGCAGTTCTTC. Protein sequence: CASSLVLGAHNEQFF. Supplemented by reference TRBV7-9 and TRBJ2-1, the full variable domain reads DTGVSQNPRHKITKRGQNVTFRCDPISEHNRLYWYRQTLGQGPEFLTYFQNEAQLEKSRLLSDRFSAERPKGSFSTLEIQRTEQGDSAMYLCASSLVLGAHNEQFFGPGTRLTVL.

This clone was seen once. This chain connects TRBV5-5 to TRBJ2-7; either TRBD1 or TRBD2 may supply D (5 bases each). The CDR3 spans 14 residues. The V gene's germline CDR1 is SGHKS and CDR2 YYEKEE (reference sequence). Trimming pared 4 bases from V and 2 bases from J, leaving 13 bases between. CDR3 region: CASSPGTLAYEQYF. DNA for the CDR3: TGTGCCAGCAGCCCGGGGACCCTAGCCTACGAGCAGTACTTC.

This clone was seen just once. The rearrangement links TRBV5-4 to TRBJ2-7; TRBD2 matches at 11 bases. Germline assignment: CDR1 SGHNT and CDR2 YYREEE (reference sequence). CDR3 size: 15 residues. With 4 bases clipped from V and 5 bases from J, the junction kept 8 bases outside the gene matches. As DNA, the CDR3 is TGTGCCAGCAGCGACCTAGCGGGAGGTCCCCACGAGCAGTACTTC. It specifies CASSDLAGGPHEQYF.

The CDR3 loop reads CASSQERLSGTEAFF. The CDR3 DNA sequence: TGCGCCAGCAGCCAAGAGCGGTTATCGGGGACTGAAGCTTTCTTT. The chain links TRBV4-3 to TRBJ1-1; D ambiguous. V lost 0 bases and J 5 bases, leaving 13 bases between the germline ends. There are 15 residues in the CDR3. In germline, CDR1 is LGHNA, CDR2 YSLEER.

This clone appeared once. V usage is TRBV5-1 and J usage is TRBJ1-1; 12 nucleotides match TRBD1. The J segment lost 1 base and the V segment lost 0 bases, leaving 7 bases of the junction unmatched. The CDR3 is made up of 18 amino acids. Germline-derived CDR1 and CDR2 are SGHRS and YFSETQ. The DNA for the CDR3 is TGCGCCAGCAGCTTGGGATTGGGGACAGGGGGCTCGAACACTGAAGCTTTCTTT. It translates to CASSLGLGTGGSNTEAFF.

The chain recombines TRBV11-2 with TRBJ1-2, with 7 bases identical to TRBD1. The V gene's germline CDR1 is SGHAT and CDR2 FQNNGV. V lost 5 bases to trimming and J lost 4 bases; unmatched junction nucleotides: 4. This CDR3 region has 13 residues. The CDR3 bases are TGTGCCAGCAGCGCGGCAGGGGGCTATGGCTACACCTTC. Translation: CASSAAGGYGYTF.